The T cell receptor (beta chain) under discussion was sequenced for a study of regulatory T cells in long-lasting Graves disease. Time point described: persistent/refractory GD, antithyroid drugs over 5 years with positive TRAb. From RNA extracted from PBMCs, the TCR library was made. Construction of TCR beta libraries relied on iRepertoire HTBI primers and on Arm-PCR targeting CDR3 regions. TCRdb recomputed calls from the multiplex PCR reads with MiXCR, one row per CDR3 protein. The sample lists about 430,000 distinct CDR3 sequences, approximately 22% occurring once. This clonotype has ten or more counts. CDR3 size: 15 residues. CDR1 is MDHEN, CDR2 SYDVKM, per germline. Trimming removed 2 bases from V and 3 bases from J, with 10 bases in between.

The chain employs TRBV28 and TRBJ1-4; D remains ambiguous. This TCR was recovered from a female donor with Graves disease. The specimen comprised peripheral blood mononuclear cells (PBMCs), sampled when the disease was refractory, from a patient treated with antithyroid drugs. The CDR3 region has the DNA TGTGCCAGCAGTTTAATAGGCAAGGCTAATGAAAAACTGTTTTTT. Translated: CASSLIGKANEKLFF.